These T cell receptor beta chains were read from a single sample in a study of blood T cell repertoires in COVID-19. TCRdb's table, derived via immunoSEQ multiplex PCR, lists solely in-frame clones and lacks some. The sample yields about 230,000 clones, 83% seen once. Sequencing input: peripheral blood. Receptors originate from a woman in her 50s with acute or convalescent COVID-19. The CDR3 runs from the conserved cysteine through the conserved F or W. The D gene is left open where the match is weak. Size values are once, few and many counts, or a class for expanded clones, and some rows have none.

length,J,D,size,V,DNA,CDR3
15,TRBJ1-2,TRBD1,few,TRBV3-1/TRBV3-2,TGTGCCAGCAGCTTTCGGACAGGACTAAACTATGGCTACACCTTC,CASSFRTGLNYGYTF
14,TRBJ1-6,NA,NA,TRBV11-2,TGTGCCAGCAGCTCCGACAGCTATAATTCACCCCTCCACTTT,CASSSDSYNSPLHF
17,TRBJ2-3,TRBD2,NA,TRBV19,TGTGCCAGTAGTATCCTCCCTCCGGGGGGGCCCGAGGATACGCAGTATTTT,CASSILPPGGPEDTQYF
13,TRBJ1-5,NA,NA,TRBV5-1,TGCGCCAGCAGCTCCCCAGGCGGGCAGCCCCAGCATTTT,CASSSPGGQPQHF
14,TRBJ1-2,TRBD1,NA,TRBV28,TGTGCCAGCAGTAGGAACCGGGACAGCTATGGCTACACCTTC,CASSRNRDSYGYTF
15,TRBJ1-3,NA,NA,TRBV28,TGTGCCAGCAGTGGAGTGGGGGCTGAAGGAAACACCATATATTTT,CASSGVGAEGNTIYF
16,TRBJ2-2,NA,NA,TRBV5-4,TGTGCCAGCAGCACCGGACAGTCAACGAACACCGGGGAGCTGTTTTTT,CASSTGQSTNTGELFF
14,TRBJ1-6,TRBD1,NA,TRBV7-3,TGTGCCAGCAGCTTCGGACAGGGGAACTCACCCCTCCACTTT,CASSFGQGNSPLHF
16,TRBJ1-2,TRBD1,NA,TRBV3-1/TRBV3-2,TGTGCCGCGTCGAGCGGGACAGGGACCTCTAACTATGGCTACACCTTC,CAASSGTGTSNYGYTF
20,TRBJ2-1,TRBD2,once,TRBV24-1,TGTGCCACCAGTGACGCTTCCGGGACTAGCGGGGTTAACTCCTACAATGAGCAGTTCTTC,CATSDASGTSGVNSYNEQFF
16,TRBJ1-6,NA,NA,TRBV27,TGTGCCAGCAAGAGGGAAAGTAGCTCCTATAATTCACCCCTCCACTTT,CASKRESSSYNSPLHF
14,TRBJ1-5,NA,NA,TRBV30,TGTGCCTGGAGTGTAGAGGCAGCGACCCAGCCCCAGCATTTT,CAWSVEAATQPQHF
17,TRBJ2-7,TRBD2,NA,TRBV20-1,TGCAGTGCTAGTTGGAGCGGGGGACCCGGAGGGCCCTACGAGCAGTACTTC,CSASWSGGPGGPYEQYF
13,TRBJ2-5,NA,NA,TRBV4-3,TGCGCCAGCAGTGAGGGAGGCTGGGAGACCCAGTACTTC,CASSEGGWETQYF
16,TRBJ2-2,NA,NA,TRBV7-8,TGTGCCAGCAGCTTAGAGGGGGGGAAGAACACCGGGGAGCTGTTTTTT,CASSLEGGKNTGELFF
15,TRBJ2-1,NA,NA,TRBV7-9,TGTGCCAGCAGCTTAGACGTGGACGGGAACGGTGAGCAGTTCTTC,CASSLDVDGNGEQFF
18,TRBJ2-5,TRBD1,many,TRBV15,TGTGCCACCAGCAGGAAATACGGACAGGGGGCAGGATTGGAGACCCAGTACTTC,CATSRKYGQGAGLETQYF
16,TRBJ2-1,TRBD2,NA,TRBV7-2,TGTGCCAGCAGCTTCTATAGCGGGGGGGCCCCCAATGAGCAGTTCTTC,CASSFYSGGAPNEQFF
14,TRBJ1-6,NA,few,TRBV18,TGTGCCAGCTCCCCTGGGGCCGCTAATTCACCCCTCCACTTT,CASSPGAANSPLHF
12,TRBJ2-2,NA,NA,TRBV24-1,TGTGCCACCGAAAATCCAGCCGGGGAGCTGTTTTTT,CATENPAGELFF
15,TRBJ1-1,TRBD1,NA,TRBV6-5,TGTGCCAGCAGCTGGACAGGGGCTCTGAACACTGAAGCTTTCTTT,CASSWTGALNTEAFF
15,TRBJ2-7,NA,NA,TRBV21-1,TGTGCCAGCAGCATGTCCGGGACTAGCGGGCGCGAGCAGTACTTC,CASSMSGTSGREQYF
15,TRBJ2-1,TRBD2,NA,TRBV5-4,TGTGCCAGCAGCTTCGTCGGACTAGCAATCAATGAGCAGTTCTTC,CASSFVGLAINEQFF
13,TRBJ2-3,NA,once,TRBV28,TGTGCCAGCAGTTTAACGGACTTTCCAGCGCAGTATTTT,CASSLTDFPAQYF
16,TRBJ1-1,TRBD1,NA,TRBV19,TGTGCCAGTAGTATCGGGACAGGGAGAGGGAACACTGAAGCTTTCTTT,CASSIGTGRGNTEAFF